Listed below are T cell receptor beta chains from one sample, sequenced in a study of shared clonotypes between healthy human individuals. Clones were sequenced by immunoSEQ multiplex PCR, and TCRdb holds only the in-frame ones, with some missing. The data hold about 2.2 million clones, with approximately 94% observed a single time. Sequences were obtained from naive CD8+ T cells from PBMCs. Receptor source: a man between 18 and 29 years old in good health. Some clones in this sample may be carry-over from other donors' samples. CDR3s include the opening cysteine and the closing phenylalanine or tryptophan. D genes are given only for firm matches. The size of a clone is reported for some rows only, either as once, few or many, or as a class for expanded clones.

j_gene | d_gene | abundance | v_gene | CDR3aa | CDR3nt
TRBJ1-4 | NA | NA | TRBV27 | CASSSTPSGAATNEKLFF | TGTGCCAGCAGTTCCACCCCGTCTGGGGCTGCAACTAATGAAAAACTGTTTTTT
TRBJ2-7 | NA | NA | TRBV7-9 | CASTNDITHYEQYF | TGTGCCAGCACAAACGACATTACGCACTACGAGCAGTACTTC
TRBJ2-2 | NA | NA | TRBV28 | CASSFATFGGELFF | TGTGCCAGCAGTTTTGCTACATTTGGCGGGGAGCTGTTTTTT
TRBJ1-4 | TRBD1 | NA | TRBV27 | CASSFGQGAYEKLFF | TGTGCCAGCAGTTTCGGACAGGGGGCGTATGAAAAACTGTTTTTT
TRBJ1-1 | NA | few | TRBV5-1 | CASSFGTRNTEAFF | TGCGCCAGCAGCTTTGGGACACGGAACACTGAAGCTTTCTTT
TRBJ2-5 | TRBD2 | NA | TRBV6-5 | CASSLAGGGETQYF | TGTGCCAGCAGTCTGGCGGGAGGAGGAGAGACCCAGTACTTC
TRBJ1-4 | NA | NA | TRBV28 | CATYWDGDEKLFF | TGTGCCACCTATTGGGACGGAGATGAAAAACTGTTTTTT
TRBJ1-2 | NA | NA | TRBV19 | CASVFRGNYGYTF | TGTGCCAGTGTCTTCAGGGGTAACTATGGCTACACCTTC
TRBJ2-1 | TRBD2 | NA | TRBV28 | CASSLRLAGDGEQFF | TGTGCCAGCAGCCTAAGACTAGCGGGAGATGGTGAGCAGTTCTTC
TRBJ2-1 | NA | NA | TRBV29-1 | CSVEIRSSYNEQFF | TGCAGCGTTGAAATCAGGAGCTCCTACAATGAGCAGTTCTTC
TRBJ2-5 | NA | few | TRBV10-3 | CAISPVSPGRGETQYF | TGTGCCATCAGTCCAGTTAGCCCCGGGAGAGGCGAGACCCAGTACTTC
TRBJ2-3 | TRBD1 | NA | TRBV19 | CASSRQGFGTDTQYF | TGTGCCAGTAGTAGACAGGGGTTCGGAACAGATACGCAGTATTTT
TRBJ2-1 | TRBD1 | NA | TRBV13 | CASSLGRRTGSGNEQFF | TGTGCCAGCAGCTTAGGCCGGAGGACAGGGTCGGGCAATGAGCAGTTCTTC
TRBJ2-1 | NA | once | TRBV7-9 | CASSSLVTTYNEQFF | TGTGCCAGCAGCTCCTTAGTAACTACCTACAATGAGCAGTTCTTC
TRBJ2-7 | NA | NA | TRBV7-9 | CASSLIRTSSSYEQYF | TGTGCCAGCAGCTTAATTCGGACATCTAGCTCCTACGAGCAGTACTTC
TRBJ1-2 | NA | NA | TRBV27 | CASRPYTGLDYGYTF | TGTGCCAGCAGACCATATACAGGACTTGACTATGGCTACACCTTC
TRBJ2-7 | TRBD1 | NA | TRBV27 | CASSPRTGDEQYF | TGTGCCAGCAGTCCCCGGACAGGGGACGAGCAGTACTTC
TRBJ2-3 | NA | NA | TRBV27 | CASSLSIGGADTQYF | TGTGCCAGCAGTTTATCGATTGGGGGCGCAGATACGCAGTATTTT
TRBJ2-5 | TRBD1 | NA | TRBV7-9 | CASRRGRDRVIGETQYF | TGTGCCAGCAGACGTGGCCGGGACAGGGTCATCGGCGAGACCCAGTACTTC
TRBJ2-7 | NA | NA | TRBV7-2 | CASSFGTAAYEQYF | TGTGCCAGCAGCTTTGGGACTGCCGCCTACGAGCAGTACTTC
TRBJ1-1 | TRBD1 | NA | TRBV10-2 | CATWTGSDREAFF | TGCGCCACCTGGACAGGGTCCGACAGGGAAGCTTTCTTT
TRBJ1-3 | NA | NA | TRBV7-9 | CASSFSGSGNTIYF | TGTGCCAGCAGCTTTTCAGGGTCTGGAAACACCATATATTTT
TRBJ2-7 | NA | NA | TRBV28 | CASSFEAGGSYEQYF | TGTGCCAGCAGTTTTGAGGCAGGGGGGTCCTACGAGCAGTACTTC
TRBJ2-1 | TRBD2 | once | TRBV6-4 | CASSPGLAGGLDNEQFF | TGTGCCAGCAGTCCCGGACTAGCGGGAGGGTTGGACAATGAGCAGTTCTTC
TRBJ2-7 | NA | NA | TRBV11-1 | CASLGRSSYEQYF | TGTGCCAGCCTTGGACGCAGCTCCTACGAGCAGTACTTC
TRBJ2-1 | TRBD1 | NA | TRBV7-9 | CASSSGTGEYNEQFF | TGTGCCAGCAGCTCCGGGACAGGCGAGTACAATGAGCAGTTCTTC
TRBJ2-7 | TRBD2 | once | TRBV29-1 | CSVLGGVYEQYF | TGCAGCGTCCTGGGGGGGGTATACGAGCAGTACTTC
TRBJ1-1 | NA | NA | TRBV6-6 | CASSYPTSGKIEAFF | TGTGCCAGCAGTTACCCCACGTCCGGGAAAATTGAAGCTTTCTTT
TRBJ2-7 | TRBD1 | NA | TRBV27 | CASSPATGYHEQYF | TGTGCCAGCAGCCCCGCGACAGGGTACCACGAGCAGTACTTC
TRBJ2-7 | NA | NA | TRBV20-1 | CSAPDPYEQYF | TGCAGTGCTCCCGACCCGTACGAGCAGTACTTC
TRBJ1-1 | NA | NA | TRBV28 | CASSPAVGWDETEAFF | TGTGCCAGCAGTCCCGCGGTGGGTTGGGACGAGACTGAAGCTTTCTTT
TRBJ1-2 | NA | NA | TRBV19 | CASTRSGVYGYTF | TGTGCCAGTACCAGATCGGGCGTCTATGGCTACACCTTC
TRBJ2-2 | NA | NA | TRBV7-6 | CASSLKAENTGELFF | TGTGCCAGCAGCTTAAAAGCGGAGAACACCGGGGAGCTGTTTTTT
TRBJ2-7 | NA | NA | TRBV9 | CASSPFHSSYEQYF | TGTGCCAGCAGCCCCTTTCATTCCTCCTACGAGCAGTACTTC
TRBJ2-2 | NA | NA | TRBV28 | CASKGVVTGELFF | TGTGCCAGCAAGGGGGTTGTCACCGGGGAGCTGTTTTTT
TRBJ2-3 | NA | NA | TRBV5-4 | CASSLGEAQYF | TGTGCCAGCAGCTTGGGGGAGGCGCAGTATTTT
TRBJ2-7 | NA | NA | TRBV27 | CASSLGGLVHEQYF | TGTGCCAGCAGTTTAGGAGGCTTGGTCCACGAGCAGTACTTC
TRBJ2-7 | NA | NA | TRBV5-5 | CASSLSRALYEQYF | TGTGCCAGCAGCTTGAGCAGGGCCCTCTACGAGCAGTACTTC
TRBJ1-1 | TRBD1 | NA | TRBV5-1 | CASSGDRVGTEAFF | TGCGCCAGCAGCGGAGACAGGGTTGGGACTGAAGCTTTCTTT
TRBJ1-5 | NA | few | TRBV27 | CASSSLSREGNQPQHF | TGTGCCAGCAGTTCCTTAAGCAGGGAGGGGAATCAGCCCCAGCATTTT
TRBJ1-5 | NA | NA | TRBV6-5 | CASSSTGPTSQPQHF | TGTGCCAGCAGCTCAACGGGACCGACATCACAGCCCCAGCATTTT
TRBJ1-2 | TRBD1 | NA | TRBV19 | CASSIDPDRGFYGYTF | TGTGCCAGTAGTATAGACCCCGACAGGGGCTTCTATGGCTACACCTTC
TRBJ2-7 | NA | NA | TRBV5-1 | CASSPNAGSDEQYF | TGCGCCAGCAGCCCCAACGCGGGTTCGGACGAGCAGTACTTC